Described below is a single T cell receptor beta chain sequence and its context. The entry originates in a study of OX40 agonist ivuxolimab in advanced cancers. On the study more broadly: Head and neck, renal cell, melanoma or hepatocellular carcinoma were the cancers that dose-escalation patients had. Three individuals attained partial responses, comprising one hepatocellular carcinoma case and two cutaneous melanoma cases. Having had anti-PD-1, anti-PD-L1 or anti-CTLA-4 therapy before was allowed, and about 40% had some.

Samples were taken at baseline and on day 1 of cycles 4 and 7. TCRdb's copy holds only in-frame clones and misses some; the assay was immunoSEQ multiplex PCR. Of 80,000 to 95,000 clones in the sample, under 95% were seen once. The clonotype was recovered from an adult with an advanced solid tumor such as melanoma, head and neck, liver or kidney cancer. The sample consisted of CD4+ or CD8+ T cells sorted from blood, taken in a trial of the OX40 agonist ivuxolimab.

The CDR3, as DNA: TGTGCCAGCAGCTTAGGCTCGTCGAACTACAATGAGCAGTTCTTC. Amino acid sequence: CASSLGSSNYNEQFF. The rearrangement links TRBV7-8 to TRBJ2-1, with unresolved D. This CDR3 region has 15 residues. V dropped 1 base and J dropped 3 bases, with 10 bases sitting between them. CDR1 is SGHVS and CDR2 is FQNEAQ in the germline V gene.